The 13 T cell receptor beta chains below all came from one sample that was sequenced in a study of T cell responses to AZD1222 COVID-19 vaccine. Produced via immunoSEQ multiplex PCR; TCRdb's table is partial and in-frame only. The repertoire consists of around 85,000 clones, with around 86% occurring once and the leading ten covering around 5.9%. Sequenced here: peripheral blood, sampled on day 0 of AZD1222 vaccination. The origin of the receptors is an adult in good health.

V gene TRBV27 combines with J gene TRBJ2-7; D is undetermined. The length of the CDR3 is 14 residues. Germline values: CDR1 MNHEY, CDR2 SMNVEV (reference sequence). Trimming removed 1 base from V and 0 bases from J, with 7 bases in between. CDR3 nucleotides: TGTGCCAGCAGTTTATTACTAAGCTCCTACGAGCAGTACTTC. It yields the protein CASSLLLSSYEQYF.

The J gene is TRBJ1-1, the V gene TRBV6-6; D is unresolved. This CDR3 spans 12 amino acids. V was pared by 3 bases and J by 10 bases, with 12 bases between. Germline loops: CDR1 MNHNY, CDR2 SVGAGI (reference sequence). As DNA, the CDR3 is TGTGCCAGCAGTTATTCCTCGGGCGTAGCTTTCTTT. Amino acids: CASSYSSGVAFF.

The V and J genes are TRBV9 and TRBJ1-1; D unresolved. There are 13 residues in the CDR3. The germline CDR1 and CDR2 sequences are SGDLS and YYNGEE. V lost 0 bases and J lost 8, with 11 bases in between. This CDR3 is CASSVVRPDEAFF. The CDR3 region has the DNA TGTGCCAGCAGCGTAGTTAGGCCAGACGAAGCTTTCTTT.

This clone was counted between two and nine times. This sequence joins TRBV27 and TRBJ2-7; 8 bases match TRBD1. CDR3 length: 15 residues. Trimming removed 3 bases from V and 3 bases from J; junction bases left unmatched: 7. Germline lookup yields CDR1 MNHEY and CDR2 SMNVEV (reference sequence). The CDR3 region is CASSFYQGQVYEQYF. CDR3 nucleotide sequence: TGTGCCAGCAGTTTTTACCAGGGACAGGTCTACGAGCAGTACTTC.

This clone was counted a few times. V usage is TRBV3-1 (or the pseudogene TRBV3-2) and J usage is TRBJ2-1, with 8 bases identical to TRBD2. Germline CDR1 LGHDT, CDR2 YNNKEL (reference sequence). V shed 6 bases, J shed 5 bases, and the junction held 9 bases outside the gene matches. The CDR3 extends over 15 amino acids. CDR3 region: CASSRTGGPNNEQFF. The CDR3 DNA reads as TGTGCCAGCAGTCGAACGGGGGGGCCGAACAATGAGCAGTTCTTC.

This sequence joins TRBV7-9 and TRBJ2-3; 12 bases fit TRBD2. The CDR3 consists of 15 residues. V dropped 1 base and J dropped 4; count of bases not matched to a gene: 0. Germline CDR1 is SEHNR and CDR2 is FQNEAQ (reference sequence). The CDR3 region is CASSLGLAGADTQYF. DNA for the CDR3: TGTGCCAGCAGCTTAGGACTAGCGGGAGCAGATACGCAGTATTTT.

This sequence joins TRBV5-6 and TRBJ1-2, with TRBD1 matching 8 bases. The CDR3 is made up of 13 amino acids. Germline V gene lookup returns CDR1 SGHDT and CDR2 YYEEEE. The trim removed 4 bases at V and 5 bases at J, leaving 4 bases unmatched. In nucleotides, the CDR3 is TGTGCCAGCAGCACGGGACAGGATTATGGCTACACCTTC. This codes for CASSTGQDYGYTF.

This chain uses TRBV30 with TRBJ1-2, with D unclear. Trimming pared 4 bases from V and 4 bases from J, leaving 7 bases between. This CDR3 contains 11 residues. Germline CDR1 is GTSNPN and CDR2 is SVGIG (reference sequence). CDR3 region: CAWKLSYGYTF. The CDR3 DNA sequence: TGTGCCTGGAAATTATCCTATGGCTACACCTTC. The full variable domain, with the rest looked up from reference TRBV30 and TRBJ1-2, is SQTIHQWPATLVQPVGSPLSLECTVEGTSNPNLYWYRQAAGRGLQLLFYSVGIGQISSEVPQNLSASRPQDRQFILSSKKLLLSDSGFYLCAWKLSYGYTFGSGTRLTVV.

This clone was counted between two and nine times. The junction departs from germline at one end; a sequencing error may be responsible. The chain links TRBV7-9 to TRBJ2-1; 9 nucleotides agree with TRBD2. In germline, CDR1 is SEHNR, CDR2 FQNEAQ (reference sequence). The CDR3 has 10 amino acids. The DNA of the CDR3 is TGTGCCAGCAGCTTTGAGCGGGGGGTCTTC. It yields the protein CASSFERGVF.

This chain connects TRBV7-8 to TRBJ2-5; D call uncertain. Germline V CDR1 and CDR2: SGHVS, FQNEAQ. This CDR3 is 13 amino acids long. Trimming stripped 5 bases from V and 4 bases from J, with 11 bases between. CDR3 region: CASSLQARETQYF. CDR3 in DNA: TGTGCCAGCAGCCTTCAGGCCCGAGAGACCCAGTACTTC.

This chain connects TRBV24-1 to TRBJ2-3, with TRBD2 matching 7 bases. The CDR3 is 18 residues long. Trimming cost V 5 bases and J 2 bases; bases outside gene matches: 15. CDR1 and CDR2 (germline): KGHDR, SFDVKD. The CDR3 nucleotides are TGTGCCACCAGTGGATTCACGGGACTACCAATTTCCACAGATACGCAGTATTTT. It encodes CATSGFTGLPISTDTQYF.

The rearrangement uses TRBV29-1 and TRBJ2-2; D unresolved. Deletions cut 1 base from V and 9 bases from J, with 6 bases between. The CDR3 is 11 residues long. Germline CDR1 reads SQVTM; CDR2 reads ANQGSEA. DNA of the CDR3: TGCAGCGTTGAAGTTGGTTGGGAGCTGTTTTTT. It specifies CSVEVGWELFF.

CDR3 sequence (DNA): TGTGCCAGCGCCCTTGACAGAGTCTATGGCTACACCTTC. It is translated as CASALDRVYGYTF. The chain links TRBV27 to TRBJ1-2; maybe TRBD1 (5 bases). Deletions cut 8 bases from V and 4 bases from J, with 14 bases between. CDR3 length equals 13 residues. Germline CDR1 and CDR2: MNHEY and SMNVEV (reference sequence).